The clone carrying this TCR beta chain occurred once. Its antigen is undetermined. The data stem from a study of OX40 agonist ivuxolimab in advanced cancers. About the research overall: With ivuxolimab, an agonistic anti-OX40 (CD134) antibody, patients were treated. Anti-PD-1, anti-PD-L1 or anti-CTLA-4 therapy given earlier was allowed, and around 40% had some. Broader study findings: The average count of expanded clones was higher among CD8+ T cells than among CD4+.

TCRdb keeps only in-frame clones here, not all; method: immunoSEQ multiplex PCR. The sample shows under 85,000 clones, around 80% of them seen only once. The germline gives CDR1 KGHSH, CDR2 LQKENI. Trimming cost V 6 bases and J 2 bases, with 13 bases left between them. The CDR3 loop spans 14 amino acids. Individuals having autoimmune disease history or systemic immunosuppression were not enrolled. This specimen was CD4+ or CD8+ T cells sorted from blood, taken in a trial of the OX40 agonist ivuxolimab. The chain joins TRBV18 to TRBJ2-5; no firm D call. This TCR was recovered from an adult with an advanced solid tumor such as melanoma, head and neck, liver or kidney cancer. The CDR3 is CASSATVAQETQYF. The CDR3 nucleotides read TGTGCCAGCTCCGCAACAGTAGCTCAAGAGACCCAGTACTTC.